These T cell receptor beta chains were read from a single sample in a study of long-term antiretroviral therapy in people with HIV. Clones were read by immunoSEQ multiplex PCR, and TCRdb kept only the in-frame ones, dropping some. This sample yields approximately 20,000 clones, of which 80% to 90% are seen a single time; nearly 9.5% belongs to the top ten. The sample here was unsorted PBMCs, taken 4.2 years after starting antiretroviral therapy. The receptors originated from a man aged 50 to 60 with HIV. The CDR3 runs from the conserved cysteine through the conserved F or W. Fields, in order: clone size, V gene, J gene, D gene, CDR3 DNA, CDR3 protein. The D gene is left open where the match is weak. Some rows mark clone size as missing; the rest say once, few, many or name a class of expanded clone.

-	TRBV29-1	TRBJ1-2	-	TGCAGCGTTGAAGAGCCGGGGCCCTCGGGCTACACCTTC	CSVEEPGPSGYTF
-	TRBV14	TRBJ1-1	-	TGTGCCAGCAGCCAAGCCAGGCCAGGTCCAGCTTTCTTT	CASSQARPGPAFF
once	TRBV19	TRBJ2-1	TRBD2	TGTGCCAGTAGTGGCGGACTAGCGGGGGGGAATGAGCAGTTCTTC	CASSGGLAGGNEQFF
-	TRBV7-6	TRBJ1-1	-	TGTGCCAGCAGCTTTAGGGCCGGGCAGTTGAACACTGAAGCTTTCTTT	CASSFRAGQLNTEAFF
-	TRBV10-3	TRBJ2-3	TRBD2	TGTGCCATCAGTGAGTCGGAGCGGGACACAGATACGCAGTATTTT	CAISESERDTDTQYF
-	TRBV9	TRBJ1-2	TRBD1	TGTGCCAGCAGCGGCCGGGACAGGAACTATGGCTACACCTTC	CASSGRDRNYGYTF
-	TRBV2	TRBJ1-6	-	TGTGCCAGCAGTGAAGCTCTATCTCGGGGGCCGAATAATTCACCCCTCCACTTT	CASSEALSRGPNNSPLHF
-	TRBV9	TRBJ2-7	TRBD2	TGTGCCAGCAGCGTACTAGCGGGTCCCTACGAGCAGTACTTC	CASSVLAGPYEQYF
-	TRBV27	TRBJ2-7	-	TGTGCCAGCAGTTTCTCGGGTCGGCAGGGCTTCTCCTACGAGCAGTACTTC	CASSFSGRQGFSYEQYF
-	TRBV6-1	TRBJ2-1	-	TGTGCCAGTGAGGAGGGGAGCTCCTACAATGAGCAGTTCTTC	CASEEGSSYNEQFF
few	TRBV28	TRBJ2-7	-	TGTGCCAGCAGTTTAAAACATACCTACGAGCAGTACTTC	CASSLKHTYEQYF